The source of this T cell receptor beta chain is a study of shared clonotypes between healthy human individuals. Study-level background: Used for every donor were three CD4 naive, three CD4 memory, two CD8 naive and one CD8 memory plate.

Study-wide results and caveats: Generation probability values for non-shared clonotypes were lower than those for clonotypes shared by all four donors. Clonotype sharing across a few donors was observed for about 5.5% of naive CD4 clonotypes.

Clones were sequenced by immunoSEQ multiplex PCR, and TCRdb holds only the in-frame ones, with some missing. The sample lists roughly 2 million clones; 85% to 95% were seen once. This clone was seen just once. The antigen remains undetermined. The sample has other DNA sequences that encode this CDR3 too. The CDR3 is 12 amino acids. The germline CDR1 and CDR2 sequences are KGHSH and LQKENI. V gave up 3 bases and J gave up 4 bases, with 6 bases separating them. The TCR originated in a man in his late teens or twenties in good health. Sequenced: naive CD4+ T cells sorted from blood. Noted subset: CD45RA+ positively selected. The chain uses TRBV18 and TRBJ2-5, with unresolved D. The DNA of the CDR3 is TGTGCCAGCTCACCGATAGGAGAGACCCAGTACTTC. Amino acid sequence: CASSPIGETQYF.